A selection of T cell receptor beta chains follows, all from one sample in a study of HIV-infected children after antiretroviral therapy interruption. TCRdb analysed the 3' RACE reads with MiXCR anew, one entry per CDR3 protein. The sample includes some 51,000 distinct CDR3 sequences, roughly 4.5% of them seen just once. This sample comprised CD45RA+ CD4+ T cells from PBMCs, pooled from several time points, obtained from a donor given antiretroviral therapy, either interrupted or continuous. All receptors come from a pool of human donors with HIV. Both conserved end residues are part of each CDR3. The order of the fields is J gene, V gene, CDR3 protein.

j_gene: TRBJ1-3; v_gene: TRBV3-1; CDR3aa: CASSLTGSSGNTIYF
j_gene: TRBJ2-1; v_gene: TRBV5-1; CDR3aa: CASSSFLASGGAGNEQFF
j_gene: TRBJ2-3; v_gene: TRBV6-2/TRBV6-3; CDR3aa: CASSYASGGARDTQYF
j_gene: TRBJ1-2; v_gene: TRBV20-1; CDR3aa: CSAEQGVGGYTF
j_gene: TRBJ2-1; v_gene: TRBV7-2; CDR3aa: CASSFVAGGRNEQFF
j_gene: TRBJ2-3; v_gene: TRBV2; CDR3aa: CASGSRLSTDTQYF
j_gene: TRBJ2-7; v_gene: TRBV29-1; CDR3aa: CSVLRTGDEQYF
j_gene: TRBJ1-1; v_gene: TRBV2; CDR3aa: CASMVSPNTEAFF
j_gene: TRBJ2-1; v_gene: TRBV11-3; CDR3aa: CASSLENDWGPGTGKLLGNEQFF
j_gene: TRBJ1-1; v_gene: TRBV25-1; CDR3aa: CASSEVGAGGTEAFF